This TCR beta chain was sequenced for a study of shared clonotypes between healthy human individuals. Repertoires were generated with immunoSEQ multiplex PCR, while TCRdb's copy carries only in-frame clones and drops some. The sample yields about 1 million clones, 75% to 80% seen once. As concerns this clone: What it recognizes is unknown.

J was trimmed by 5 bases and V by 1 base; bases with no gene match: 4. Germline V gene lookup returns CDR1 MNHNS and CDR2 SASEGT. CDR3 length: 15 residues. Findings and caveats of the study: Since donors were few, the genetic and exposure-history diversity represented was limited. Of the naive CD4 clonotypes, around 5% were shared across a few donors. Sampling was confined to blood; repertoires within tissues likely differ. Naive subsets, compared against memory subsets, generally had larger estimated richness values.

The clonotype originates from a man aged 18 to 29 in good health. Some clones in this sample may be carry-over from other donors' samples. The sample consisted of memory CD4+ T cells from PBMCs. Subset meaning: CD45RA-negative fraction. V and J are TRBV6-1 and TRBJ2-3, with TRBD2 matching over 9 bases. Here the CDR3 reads CASSEVAGDLDTQYF. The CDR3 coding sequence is TGTGCCAGCAGTGAAGTAGCGGGAGACTTAGATACGCAGTATTTT.